This T cell receptor beta chain was retrieved from a study of T cells after yellow fever vaccination. This clonotype was seen a handful of times. The antigen is unknown. The CDR3 runs 13 residues. The germline V gene has CDR1 SGHTA and CDR2 FQGNSA. V lost 4 bases and J 3 bases, leaving 9 bases between the germline ends. Study-level points and caveats: Boosting was followed by the reappearance of most primary-vaccination clones (less than 98% CD4, about 88% CD8). Repertoires obtained by FACS sorting could include abundant clonotypes that entered as contaminants from the bulk population.

TCRdb re-analysed the 5' RACE reads in MiXCR, keeping a single row per CDR3 protein. The sample records hundreds of thousands of distinct CDR3 sequences, 8.7% being singletons. Specimen: PBMCs, collected on the day of the first yellow fever vaccination. The chain carries TRBV7-2 and TRBJ1-1; D is possibly TRBD1 (6 bases). The TCR originated in a man younger than 35 who received the YFV17D yellow fever vaccine. DNA of the CDR3: TGTGCCAGCAGCTCTCAGGGGCACACTGAAGCTTTCTTT. Amino acid sequence: CASSSQGHTEAFF.